This entry lists 22 T cell receptor beta chains sequenced from one sample in a study of long-term antiretroviral therapy in people with HIV (dated by TCRdb to 2022 to 2024). The immunoSEQ hsTCRB v3.0 assay was used at survey level resolution to sequence the TRB variable region. TCRdb holds this immuneACCESS table with in-frame rearrangements only. Some clones are missing; in checked studies, unresolved V genes explain under half, and the rest has no known cause. This sample lists about 30,000 clones; just under 90% were detected once. Around 9% of the sample rests with the top ten. The sequencing here drew on unsorted PBMCs, taken 3.2 years before starting antiretroviral therapy. The receptors derive from a man between 45 and 60 years old with HIV.

This chain uses TRBV28 with TRBJ2-4, with D perhaps assigned TRBD1 or TRBD2 (5 bases each). Germline V gene sequence: CDR1 MDHEN, CDR2 SYDVKM. The CDR3 is 15 residues long. The V end was cut by 3 bases, the J end by 7 bases, with 16 bases between. The CDR3: CASSLARDPRNIQYF. CDR3 coding DNA: TGTGCCAGCAGTTTGGCTAGGGACCCTCGGAACATTCAGTACTTC.

This clone occurred once. V and J are TRBV30 and TRBJ1-1, with D unresolved. Between the trimmed V and J ends, which lost 0 bases and 6 bases, there was a span of 17 bases. Germline assignment: CDR1 GTSNPN and CDR2 SVGIG (reference sequence). The CDR3 is 15 amino acids. The CDR3 DNA sequence: TGTGCCTGGAGTGTAGGGCTCAACCGTCCCTCTGAAGCTTTCTTT. Its protein is CAWSVGLNRPSEAFF.

The rearrangement links TRBV30 to TRBJ1-3, with D perhaps matching TRBD1 (6 bases). The CDR3 runs 17 residues. V was pared by 1 base and J by 1 base, with 17 bases between. Germline V gene sequence: CDR1 GTSNPN, CDR2 SVGIG (reference sequence). The CDR3 spells CAWSGLGQQFSGNTIYF. The CDR3 nucleotides are TGTGCCTGGAGTGGACTTGGACAGCAGTTTTCTGGAAACACCATATATTTT.

The chain couples TRBV10-3 to TRBJ2-7; the D call may be TRBD1 or TRBD2 (5 bases each). The CDR3 has 14 residues. The V gene's germline CDR1 is ENHRY and CDR2 SYGVKD. V lost 0 bases to trimming and J lost 5 bases, with 11 bases between them. The CDR3 reads CAISESGREHEQYF. CDR3 nucleotide sequence: TGTGCCATCAGTGAGTCGGGCAGGGAGCACGAGCAGTACTTC.

The CDR3 spells CASSPQGVLLSEQYF. In DNA, the CDR3 is TGCGCCAGCAGCCCCCAGGGGGTCCTGCTTTCCGAGCAGTACTTC. The V call is TRBV4-1, the J call TRBJ2-7; 7 positions agree with TRBD1. Germline V CDR1 and CDR2: MGHRA, YSYEKL. J gave up 6 bases and V 4 bases, and 12 bases lay outside the gene matches. This CDR3 spans 15 amino acids.

This clone has only a few counts. CDR3 protein: CASSVSQYGYTF. The CDR3 DNA sequence: TGTGCCAGCAGCGTATCTCAATATGGCTACACCTTC. This chain joins TRBV25-1 and TRBJ1-2; D ambiguous. From germline, CDR1 is MGHDK and CDR2 SYGVNS. The CDR3 covers 12 residues. Trimming cost V 6 bases and J 5 bases, with 10 bases left between them.

V and J are TRBV6-5 and TRBJ2-1, with TRBD2 matching 8 bases. Germline-derived CDR1 and CDR2 are MNHEY and SVGAGI. V lost 4 bases to trimming and J lost 2 bases; unmatched junction nucleotides: 7. The CDR3 sequence is 16 residues long. DNA of the CDR3: TGTGCCAGCAGTTCTCGGGCGGGGGGCCCCTACAATGAGCAGTTCTTC. This encodes CASSSRAGGPYNEQFF.

The chain uses TRBV5-5 and TRBJ1-3; D is perhaps TRBD1 (5 bases). The length of the CDR3 is 15 residues. The V gene's germline CDR1 is SGHKS and CDR2 YYEKEE (reference sequence). V lost 2 bases and J lost 2, with 11 bases in between. Here the CDR3 DNA reads TGTGCCAGCAGCTTTCAACCGGGGGCTGGAAACACCATATATTTT. Protein sequence: CASSFQPGAGNTIYF.

The V call is TRBV5-5, the J call TRBJ1-2; D might be TRBD1 (6 bases). The V gene lost 4 bases and the J gene lost 4 bases, with 20 bases spanning the gap. Germline values: CDR1 SGHKS, CDR2 YYEKEE (reference sequence). The CDR3 loop spans 16 amino acids. CDR3 in amino acids: CASSPIGTPPLYGYTF. The CDR3 DNA reads as TGTGCCAGCAGCCCGATCGGGACACCTCCCCTCTATGGCTACACCTTC.

This chain uses TRBV5-1 with TRBJ2-1; D perhaps matches TRBD1 (5 bases). V lost 0 bases and J 7 bases, leaving 14 bases between the germline ends. The CDR3 is made up of 15 amino acids. The germline V gene encodes CDR1 SGHRS and CDR2 YFSETQ. In DNA, the CDR3 is TGCGCCAGCAGCTTGGTGGACAATCAAGTAAATGAGCAGTTCTTC. Its protein is CASSLVDNQVNEQFF.

This chain connects TRBV7-2 to TRBJ1-6, with D possibly matching TRBD1 (5 bases). The CDR3 is made up of 17 amino acids. Deletions cut 5 bases from V and 7 bases from J, with 21 bases between. Germline V CDR1 and CDR2: SGHTA, FQGNSA. CDR3 sequence: CASSPSLGQGANSPLHF. The CDR3 DNA sequence: TGTGCCAGCAGCCCTTCGCTCGGGCAGGGTGCGAATTCACCCCTCCACTTT. The whole variable domain, filled in from reference TRBV7-2 and TRBJ1-6, reads GAGVSQSPSNKVTEKGKDVELRCDPISGHTALYWYRQSLGQGLEFLIYFQGNSAPDKSGLPSDRFSAERTGGSVSTLTIQRTQQEDSAVYLCASSPSLGQGANSPLHFGNGTRLTVT.

This chain joins TRBV5-5 and TRBJ1-5; D not resolved. Between the trimmed V and J ends, which lost 2 bases and 3 bases, there was a span of 6 bases. The CDR3 extends over 13 amino acids. The germline CDR1 and CDR2 sequences are SGHKS and YYEKEE (reference sequence). The CDR3 bases are TGTGCCAGCAGCTTTGACCCCAATCAGCCCCAGCATTTT. Protein: CASSFDPNQPQHF.

This chain connects TRBV19 to TRBJ2-7; the D is unclear. V lost 4 bases and J lost 2, with 12 bases in between. Germline values: CDR1 LNHDA, CDR2 SQIVND (reference sequence). CDR3 length equals 14 residues. CDR3 coding DNA: TGTGCCAGTAGTACTTCTAGGATCACCTACGAGCAGTACTTC. Amino acid sequence: CASSTSRITYEQYF.

The chain combines TRBV19 with TRBJ1-2; no clear D gene. Per the germline V gene, CDR1 is LNHDA and CDR2 is SQIVND (reference sequence). With 10 bases removed from V and 11 bases from J, the gap between germline ends came to 32 bases. The CDR3 is made up of 16 amino acids. The CDR3 sequence is CAKPQAQTIGSSWYTF. CDR3 DNA sequence: TGTGCCAAACCCCAGGCACAGACAATTGGTAGTTCGTGGTACACCTTC.

This chain connects TRBV7-9 to TRBJ1-2; D might be TRBD1 (6 bases). There are 14 residues in the CDR3. Trimming cost V 11 bases and J 8 bases, with 24 bases left between them. Germline V gene sequence: CDR1 SEHNR, CDR2 FQNEAQ (reference sequence). The CDR3 reads CAGHTGISSGGYTF. In DNA form, the CDR3 reads TGTGCCGGACATACAGGGATTTCAAGTGGGGGCTACACCTTC.

The genes are TRBV6-1 and TRBJ1-2, with D maybe TRBD1 (6 bases). The germline CDR1 and CDR2 sequences are MNHNS and SASEGT. V was shortened by 5 bases and J by 3 bases, with 13 bases between the two germline ends. This CDR3 comprises 14 residues. CDR3 residues: CASSTRTEYYGYTF. The CDR3 DNA follows: TGTGCCAGCAGTACCCGGACAGAATACTATGGCTACACCTTC.

This clone has only a few counts. V usage is TRBV2 and J usage is TRBJ1-1; D remains ambiguous. Between the trimmed V and J ends, which lost 8 bases and 4 bases, there was a span of 14 bases. Germline CDR1 is SNHLY and CDR2 is FYNNEI. The CDR3 is made up of 13 amino acids. CDR3 amino acids: CASHRDVLTEAFF. The CDR3 DNA follows: TGTGCCAGCCACAGAGACGTCCTCACTGAAGCTTTCTTT.

The chain combines TRBV2 with TRBJ1-2; D unresolved. V shed 6 bases and J shed 6 bases, with 11 bases lying between them. The CDR3 contains 12 residues. Germline V gene data show CDR1 as SNHLY and CDR2 as FYNNEI. The chain's CDR3 is CASRRKGHGYTF. The DNA for the CDR3 is TGTGCCAGCAGGAGGAAAGGCCATGGCTACACCTTC.

The chain links TRBV28 to TRBJ2-7, with 7 nucleotides matching TRBD1. CDR3 length equals 15 residues. Germline assignment: CDR1 MDHEN and CDR2 SYDVKM. Trimming cost V 7 bases and J 1 base; bases outside gene matches: 10. CDR3 sequence reads: CASIKGQIDSYEQYF. The CDR3 region has the DNA TGTGCCAGCATAAAGGGACAGATTGATTCCTACGAGCAGTACTTC. The whole variable domain, remainder taken from reference TRBV28 and TRBJ2-7, is DVKVTQSSRYLVKRTGEKVFLECVQDMDHENMFWYRQDPGLGLRLIYFSYDVKMKEKGDIPEGYSVSREKKERFSLILESASTNQTSMYLCASIKGQIDSYEQYFGPGTRLTVT.

J is TRBJ1-2 and V is TRBV11-3; no firm D call. CDR3 size: 15 residues. Deletions cut 1 base from V and 8 bases from J, with 17 bases between. Germline V lookup: CDR1 SGHNT, CDR2 YENEEA. The CDR3 DNA reads TGTGCCAGCAGCTTAGTTCCCTCCCCCTCGGGAGGCTACACCTTC. Encoded protein: CASSLVPSPSGGYTF.

This clone has a single count. V usage is TRBV14 and J usage is TRBJ1-1; D call uncertain. Trimming removed 0 bases from V and 2 bases from J, with 4 bases in between. This CDR3 region has 13 residues. Germline V gives CDR1 SGHDN, CDR2 FVKESK. The CDR3 coding sequence is TGTGCCAGCAGCCAAGATTCCAACACTGAAGCTTTCTTT. Encoded protein: CASSQDSNTEAFF.

This chain joins TRBV2 and TRBJ2-7; tentatively, D is TRBD2 (6 bases). CDR3 length equals 20 residues. Germline CDR1 SNHLY, CDR2 FYNNEI. Trimming stripped 6 bases from V and 0 bases from J, with 30 bases between. This CDR3 is CASSHPGTQQQPGNSYEQYF. Here the CDR3 DNA reads TGTGCCAGCAGCCACCCCGGGACTCAACAACAGCCTGGGAACTCCTACGAGCAGTACTTC.